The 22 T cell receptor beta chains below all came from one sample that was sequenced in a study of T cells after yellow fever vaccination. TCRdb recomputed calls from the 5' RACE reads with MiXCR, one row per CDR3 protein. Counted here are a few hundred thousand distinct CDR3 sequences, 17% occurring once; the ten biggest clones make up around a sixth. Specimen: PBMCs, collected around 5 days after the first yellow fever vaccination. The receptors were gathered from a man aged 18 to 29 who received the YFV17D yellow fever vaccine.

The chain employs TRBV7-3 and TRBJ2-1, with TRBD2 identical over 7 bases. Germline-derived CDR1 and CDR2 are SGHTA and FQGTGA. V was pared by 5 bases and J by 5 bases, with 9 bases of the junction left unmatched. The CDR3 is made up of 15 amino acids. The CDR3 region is CASSPRWGGDNEQFF. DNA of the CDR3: TGTGCCAGCAGCCCGAGGTGGGGGGGGGACAATGAGCAGTTCTTC.

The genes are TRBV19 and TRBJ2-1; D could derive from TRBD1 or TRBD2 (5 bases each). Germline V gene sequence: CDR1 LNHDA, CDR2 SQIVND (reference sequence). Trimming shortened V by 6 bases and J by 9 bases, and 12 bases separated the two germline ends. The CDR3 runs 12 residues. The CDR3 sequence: CASSFGTVEQFF. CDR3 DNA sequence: TGTGCCAGTAGCTTCGGGACGGTTGAGCAGTTCTTC.

This CDR3 reads CASTLSGRRDNSPLHF. DNA for the CDR3: TGTGCCAGCACCTTATCGGGGAGACGGGATAATTCACCCCTCCACTTT. The chain has TRBV27 and TRBJ1-6; D is undetermined. The germline V and J ends were trimmed by 7 bases and 5 bases, with 18 bases remaining between them. The germline CDR1 and CDR2 sequences are MNHEY and SMNVEV (reference sequence). CDR3 length equals 16 residues.

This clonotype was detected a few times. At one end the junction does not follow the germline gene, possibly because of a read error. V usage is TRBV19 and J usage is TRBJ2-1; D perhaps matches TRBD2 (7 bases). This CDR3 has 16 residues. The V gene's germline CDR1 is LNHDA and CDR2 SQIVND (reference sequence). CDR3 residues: CASTPGLAGAYDEQFF. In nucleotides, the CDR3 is TGTGCCAGTACCCCAGGGCTCGCGGGGGCCTACGATGAGCAGTTCTTC.

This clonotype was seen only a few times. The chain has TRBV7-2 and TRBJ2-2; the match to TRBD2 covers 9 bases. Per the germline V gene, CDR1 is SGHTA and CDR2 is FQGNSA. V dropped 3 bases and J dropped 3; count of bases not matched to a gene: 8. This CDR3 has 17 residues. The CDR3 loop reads CASSLGGGAQYTGELFF. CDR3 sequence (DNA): TGTGCCAGCAGCTTGGGCGGGGGGGCCCAGTACACCGGGGAGCTGTTTTTT.

The CDR3 region has the DNA TGTGCCAGCAGTTACCCCGGACAGGGGATGACGGCTTTCTTT. It yields the protein CASSYPGQGMTAFF. The chain employs TRBV6-2 or TRBV6-3 and TRBJ1-1; TRBD1 matches 9 bases. V was pared by 2 bases and J by 11 bases, with 9 bases of the junction left unmatched. The CDR3 extends over 14 amino acids. Per the germline V gene, CDR1 is MNHEY and CDR2 is SVGEGT.

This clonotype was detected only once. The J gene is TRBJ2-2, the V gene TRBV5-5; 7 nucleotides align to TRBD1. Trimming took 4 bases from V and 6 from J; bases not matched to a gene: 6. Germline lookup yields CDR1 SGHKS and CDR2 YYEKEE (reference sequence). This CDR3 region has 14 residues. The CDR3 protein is CASSMSTGPGELFF. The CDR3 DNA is TGTGCCAGCAGCATGTCGACAGGGCCCGGGGAGCTGTTTTTT.

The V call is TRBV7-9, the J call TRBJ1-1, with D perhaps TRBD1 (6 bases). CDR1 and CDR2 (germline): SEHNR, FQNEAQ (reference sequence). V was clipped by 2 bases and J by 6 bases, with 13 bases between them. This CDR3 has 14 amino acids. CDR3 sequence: CASSLRPGVSEAFF. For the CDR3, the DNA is TGTGCCAGCAGCTTAAGGCCAGGGGTATCTGAAGCTTTCTTT.

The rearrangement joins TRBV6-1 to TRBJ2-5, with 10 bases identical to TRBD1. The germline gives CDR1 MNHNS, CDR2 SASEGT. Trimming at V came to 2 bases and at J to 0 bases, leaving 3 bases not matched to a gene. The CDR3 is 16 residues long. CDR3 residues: CASSEPGQGHQETQYF. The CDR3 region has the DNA TGTGCCAGCAGTGAACCGGGACAGGGGCACCAAGAGACCCAGTACTTC.

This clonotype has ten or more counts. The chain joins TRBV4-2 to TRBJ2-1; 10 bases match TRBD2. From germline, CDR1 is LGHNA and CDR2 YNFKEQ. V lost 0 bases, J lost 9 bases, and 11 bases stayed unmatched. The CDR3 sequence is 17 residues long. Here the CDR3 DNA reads TGTGCCAGCAGCCAAGATAGTGGTAGCGGGGGGATCAGTGAGCAGTTCTTC. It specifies CASSQDSGSGGISEQFF.

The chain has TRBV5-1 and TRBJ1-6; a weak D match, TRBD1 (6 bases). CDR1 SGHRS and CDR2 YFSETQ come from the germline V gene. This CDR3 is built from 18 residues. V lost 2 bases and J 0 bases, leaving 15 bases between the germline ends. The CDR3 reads CASSLRTAAYSYNSPLHF. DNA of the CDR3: TGCGCCAGCAGCTTAAGGACAGCTGCTTACTCCTATAATTCACCCCTCCACTTT.

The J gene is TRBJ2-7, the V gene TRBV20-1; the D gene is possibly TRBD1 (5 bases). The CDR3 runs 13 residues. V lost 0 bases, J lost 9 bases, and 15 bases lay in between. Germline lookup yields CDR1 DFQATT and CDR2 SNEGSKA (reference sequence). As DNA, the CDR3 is TGCAGTGCTAGAGATCCGGACATTAAAGGGCAGTACGTC. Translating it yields CSARDPDIKGQYV.

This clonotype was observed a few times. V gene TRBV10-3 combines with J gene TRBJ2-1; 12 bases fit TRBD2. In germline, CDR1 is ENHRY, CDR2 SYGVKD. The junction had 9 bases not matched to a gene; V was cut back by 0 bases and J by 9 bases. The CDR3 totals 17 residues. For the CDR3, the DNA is TGTGCCATCAGTGAGTCGAGGCTAGCGGGGGGGCCGTCTGAGCAGTTCTTC. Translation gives CAISESRLAGGPSEQFF.

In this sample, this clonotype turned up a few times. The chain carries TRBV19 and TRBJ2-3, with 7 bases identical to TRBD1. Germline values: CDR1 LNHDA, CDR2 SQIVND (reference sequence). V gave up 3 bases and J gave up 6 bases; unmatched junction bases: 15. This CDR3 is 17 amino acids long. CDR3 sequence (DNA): TGTGCCAGTAGTATGGAAGGGGGCCGATCTCCCCCCGATACGCAGTATTTT. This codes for CASSMEGGRSPPDTQYF.

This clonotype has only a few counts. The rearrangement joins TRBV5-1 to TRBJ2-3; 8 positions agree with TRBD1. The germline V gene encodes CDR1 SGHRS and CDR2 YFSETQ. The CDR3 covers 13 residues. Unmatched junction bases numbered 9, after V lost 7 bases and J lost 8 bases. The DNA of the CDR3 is TGCGCCAGCGGACAGGGAAGCTCGGGTACGCAGTATTTT. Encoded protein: CASGQGSSGTQYF.

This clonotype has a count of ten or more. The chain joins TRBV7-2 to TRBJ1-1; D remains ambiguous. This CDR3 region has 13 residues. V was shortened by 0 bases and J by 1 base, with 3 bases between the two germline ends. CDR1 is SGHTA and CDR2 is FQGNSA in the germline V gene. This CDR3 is CASSLAGNTEAFF. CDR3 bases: TGTGCCAGCAGCTTAGCGGGGAACACTGAAGCTTTCTTT.

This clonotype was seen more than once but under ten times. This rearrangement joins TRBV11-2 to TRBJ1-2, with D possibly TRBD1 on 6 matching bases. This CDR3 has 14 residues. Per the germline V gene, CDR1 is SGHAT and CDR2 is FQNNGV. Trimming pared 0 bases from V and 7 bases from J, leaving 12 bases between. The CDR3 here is CASSLDQGLSGYTF. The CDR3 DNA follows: TGTGCCAGCAGCTTAGATCAGGGGTTGAGTGGCTACACCTTC.

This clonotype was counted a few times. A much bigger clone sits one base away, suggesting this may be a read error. In DNA, the CDR3 is TGCAGTGCTAGAAGCGGGAACACTGAAGCTTTCTTT. It encodes CSARSGNTEAFF. The rearrangement joins TRBV20-1 to TRBJ1-1; D is unclear. The CDR3 length is 12 residues. Between the trimmed V and J ends, which lost 2 bases and 1 base, there was a span of 5 bases. Germline V gene lookup returns CDR1 DFQATT and CDR2 SNEGSKA (reference sequence).

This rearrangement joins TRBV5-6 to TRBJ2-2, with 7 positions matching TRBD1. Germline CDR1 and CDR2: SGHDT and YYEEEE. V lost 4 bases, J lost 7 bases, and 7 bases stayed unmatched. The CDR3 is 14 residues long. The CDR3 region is CASSLDRVYGELFF. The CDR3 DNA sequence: TGTGCCAGCAGCCTAGACAGGGTTTACGGGGAGCTGTTTTTT.

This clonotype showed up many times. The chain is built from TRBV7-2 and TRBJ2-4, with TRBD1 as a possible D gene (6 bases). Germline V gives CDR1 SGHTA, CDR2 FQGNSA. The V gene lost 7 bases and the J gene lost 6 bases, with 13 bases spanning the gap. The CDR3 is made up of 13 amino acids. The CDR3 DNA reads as TGTGCCAGCACCGAGGGGGTGGGAAACATTCAGTACTTC. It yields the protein CASTEGVGNIQYF.

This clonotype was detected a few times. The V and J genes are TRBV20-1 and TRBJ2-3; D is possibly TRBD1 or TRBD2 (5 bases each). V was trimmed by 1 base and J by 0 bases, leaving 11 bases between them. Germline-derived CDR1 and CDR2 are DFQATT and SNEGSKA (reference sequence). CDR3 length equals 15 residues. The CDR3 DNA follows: TGCAGTGCTAGAGTTCCGGGGACGAGCACAGATACGCAGTATTTT. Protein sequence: CSARVPGTSTDTQYF.

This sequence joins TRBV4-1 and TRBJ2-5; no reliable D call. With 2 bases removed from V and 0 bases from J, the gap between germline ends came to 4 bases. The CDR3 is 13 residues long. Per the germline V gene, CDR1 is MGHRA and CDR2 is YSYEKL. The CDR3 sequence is CASSQNYQETQYF. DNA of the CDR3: TGCGCCAGCAGCCAAAACTACCAAGAGACCCAGTACTTC.